The 29 T cell receptor beta chains given below trace back to one sample, sequenced in a study of post-analysis software for immune sequencing data. Study findings and constraints: Relative to controls, patients had about five TRBV segments at higher frequency, with TRBV5-6, TRBV5-1 and TRBV20-1 among these.

Every TCR beta cDNA library bore unique molecular identifiers. TCRdb re-called the PCR reads with MiXCR, one entry per CDR3 protein. The repertoire consists of 650,000 to 850,000 distinct CDR3 sequences, with about half occurring once and the leading ten covering 4.9%. Antigens of these TCRs are unknown. Sequencing was carried out using blood. The source is a girl aged 10 to 17 with multiple sclerosis.

A single count supports this clonotype. The rearrangement uses TRBV5-6 and TRBJ2-1; 7 bases map to TRBD2. Germline CDR1 reads SGHDT; CDR2 reads YYEEEE. V gave up 2 bases and J gave up 7 bases; unmatched junction bases: 9. CDR3 length: 15 residues. The CDR3 spells CASSLRGRDSNEQFF. DNA for the CDR3: TGTGCCAGCAGCTTACGTGGGAGGGATTCGAATGAGCAGTTCTTC.

This clonotype was seen more than once but under ten times. The J gene is TRBJ2-7, the V gene TRBV29-1; D is perhaps TRBD2 (6 bases). Trimming removed 1 base at V and 5 bases at J, with 15 bases between. The V gene's germline CDR1 is SQVTM and CDR2 ANQGSEA. The CDR3 covers 14 residues. The CDR3 spells CSVEVRGTPDEQYF. CDR3 bases: TGCAGCGTTGAAGTCCGCGGGACCCCAGACGAGCAGTACTTC.

The chain combines TRBV20-1 with TRBJ2-5; perhaps TRBD1 as D (7 bases). The CDR3 is made up of 12 amino acids. V was trimmed by 7 bases and J by 4 bases, leaving 13 bases between them. In germline, CDR1 is DFQATT, CDR2 SNEGSKA (reference sequence). The DNA for the CDR3 is TGCAGTGTAGGAGGGGGCGCAGAGACCCAGTACTTC. It translates to CSVGGGAETQYF.

This clonotype was detected only a few times. This sequence joins TRBV7-3 and TRBJ2-7, with 10 bases lining up with TRBD2. The J segment lost 6 bases and the V segment lost 4 bases, leaving 3 bases of the junction unmatched. CDR1 and CDR2 from the germline V gene are SGHTA and FQGTGA. This CDR3 contains 13 residues. The CDR3 loop reads CASSSRTSGEQYF. CDR3 sequence (DNA): TGTGCCAGCAGCTCCCGGACTAGCGGCGAGCAGTACTTC.

The chain joins TRBV11-2 to TRBJ2-1; D unresolved. Trimming took off 4 bases at V and 3 bases at J, with 16 bases between the two ends. The CDR3 covers 16 residues. CDR1 is SGHAT, CDR2 FQNNGV, per germline. The CDR3 DNA reads TGTGCCAGCAGCTCTGGGCAGGACGAGCTCTACAATGAGCAGTTCTTC. Its protein is CASSSGQDELYNEQFF.

The chain links TRBV5-6 to TRBJ1-5, with a tentative D call TRBD1 (5 bases). The CDR3 covers 16 residues. In germline, CDR1 is SGHDT, CDR2 YYEEEE. V lost 2 bases and J 2 bases, leaving 14 bases between the germline ends. CDR3 DNA: TGTGCCAGCAGCTTATATAACGGGGGGGGCAATCAGCCCCAGCATTTT. It is translated as CASSLYNGGGNQPQHF.

This chain links TRBV12-3 or TRBV12-4 with TRBJ1-2; 8 nucleotides align to TRBD1. The V gene end was trimmed by 5 bases and the J gene end by 4 bases; junction bases not matched to a gene: 6. The CDR3 is made up of 14 amino acids. This CDR3 reads CASSPDRGIYGYTF. The CDR3 DNA follows: TGTGCCAGCAGTCCTGACAGGGGAATCTATGGCTACACCTTC.

With respect to this clonotype: This may stem from a read error, because a much larger clone lies one nucleotide away. The V call is TRBV2, the J call TRBJ2-1, with D tentatively TRBD2 (5 bases). CDR3 length: 14 residues. The germline gives CDR1 SNHLY, CDR2 FYNNEI. CDR3 sequence: CTSSERLTGNEQFF. CDR3 coding DNA: TGTACCAGCAGTGAAAGACTAACGGGGAATGAGCAGTTCTTC. The whole variable domain, filled in from reference TRBV2 and TRBJ2-1, reads EPEVTQTPSHQVTQMGQEVILRCVPISNHLYFYWYRQILGQKVEFLVSFYNNEISEKSEIFDDQFSVERPDGSNFTLKIRSTKLEDSAMYFCTSSERLTGNEQFFGPGTRLTVL.

The chain joins TRBV27 to TRBJ2-2; the D call may be TRBD1 or TRBD2 (6 bases each). The CDR3 spans 16 residues. Germline V lookup: CDR1 MNHEY, CDR2 SMNVEV (reference sequence). The germline V and J ends were trimmed by 2 bases and 3 bases, with 13 bases remaining between them. Written as DNA, the CDR3 is TGTGCCAGCAGTTTAACAGGGACTCACCACACCGGGGAGCTGTTTTTT. This sequence encodes CASSLTGTHHTGELFF.

J is TRBJ2-7 and V is TRBV10-3, with D tentatively TRBD1 (5 bases). Trimming left V 9 bases short and J 3 bases short, with 15 bases between. This CDR3 is built from 13 residues. The germline V gene has CDR1 ENHRY and CDR2 SYGVKD. The CDR3 region is CAILPSGRYEQYF. The CDR3 DNA sequence: TGTGCCATTTTACCTTCAGGGCGCTACGAGCAGTACTTC.

This clonotype was found once. This chain uses TRBV7-2 with TRBJ2-7, with TRBD1 matching over 7 bases. Germline values: CDR1 SGHTA, CDR2 FQGNSA. V lost 4 bases to trimming and J lost 5 bases; unmatched junction nucleotides: 8. The CDR3 runs 14 residues. The chain's CDR3 is CASSSSTGSNEQYF. In DNA form, the CDR3 reads TGTGCCAGCAGCTCCTCGACAGGGTCGAACGAGCAGTACTTC.

V gene TRBV9 combines with J gene TRBJ2-3, with 7 bases identical to TRBD2. The germline V gene has CDR1 SGDLS and CDR2 YYNGEE. V trimming: 4 bases; J trimming: 1 base; junction bases outside the gene matches: 9. This CDR3 spans 16 amino acids. In nucleotides, the CDR3 is TGTGCCAGCAGCTCCCAGCGCGGGAGCGGCACAGATACGCAGTATTTT. Translation: CASSSQRGSGTDTQYF. Supplemented by reference TRBV9 and TRBJ2-3, the full variable domain reads DSGVTQTPKHLITATGQRVTLRCSPRSGDLSVYWYQQSLDQGLQFLIQYYNGEERAKGNILERFSAQQFPDLHSELNLSSLELGDSALYFCASSSQRGSGTDTQYFGPGTRLTVL.

The rearrangement joins TRBV20-1 to TRBJ2-3; TRBD2 might be the D (5 bases). Trimming took 3 bases from V and 2 from J, leaving 12 bases between them. The CDR3 has 14 amino acids. CDR1 DFQATT and CDR2 SNEGSKA come from the germline V gene (reference sequence). CDR3 residues: CSASRASSTDTQYF. The CDR3 DNA reads as TGCAGTGCTAGTAGGGCTAGCTCCACAGATACGCAGTATTTT.

The chain joins TRBV20-1 to TRBJ2-1, with TRBD1 identical over 8 bases. Germline CDR1 reads DFQATT; CDR2 reads SNEGSKA (reference sequence). V was clipped by 3 bases and J by 15 bases; unmatched bases: 7. This CDR3 spans 11 amino acids. The CDR3 protein is CSASRRGLWFF. The DNA for the CDR3 is TGCAGTGCTAGTCGCAGGGGGCTTTGGTTCTTC.

The chain uses TRBV7-2 and TRBJ2-5; D call uncertain. V was clipped by 5 bases and J by 5 bases, with 9 bases between them. Germline V gene lookup returns CDR1 SGHTA and CDR2 FQGNSA. This CDR3 contains 12 residues. The CDR3 is CASSLTDETQYF. The CDR3 DNA reads as TGTGCCAGCAGCCTAACGGATGAGACCCAGTACTTC. The variable domain in full, with the rest retrieved from reference TRBV7-2 and TRBJ2-5, is GAGVSQSPSNKVTEKGKDVELRCDPISGHTALYWYRQSLGQGLEFLIYFQGNSAPDKSGLPSDRFSAERTGGSVSTLTIQRTQQEDSAVYLCASSLTDETQYFGPGTRLLVL.

The chain joins TRBV5-1 to TRBJ2-7; D may match TRBD1 or TRBD2 (5 bases each). This CDR3 is 15 amino acids long. Germline assignment: CDR1 SGHRS and CDR2 YFSETQ. Trimming removed 2 bases at V and 1 base at J, with 13 bases between. CDR3 DNA sequence: TGCGCCAGCAGCTTCGGGACGAGCAGATCCTACGAGCAGTACTTC. Its translation is CASSFGTSRSYEQYF.

The chain has TRBV2 and TRBJ1-2; a possible D gene is TRBD1 (6 bases). V lost 7 bases to trimming and J lost 4 bases, with 16 bases between them. In germline, CDR1 is SNHLY, CDR2 FYNNEI. This CDR3 spans 14 amino acids. This CDR3 is CASTEQGLGYGYTF. The CDR3 nucleotides read TGTGCCAGCACAGAACAGGGTTTGGGCTATGGCTACACCTTC. Full variable domain (remainder filled in from reference TRBV2 and TRBJ1-2): EPEVTQTPSHQVTQMGQEVILRCVPISNHLYFYWYRQILGQKVEFLVSFYNNEISEKSEIFDDQFSVERPDGSNFTLKIRSTKLEDSAMYFCASTEQGLGYGYTFGSGTRLTVV.

The chain is built from TRBV5-6 and TRBJ2-5; no definite D call. Germline loops: CDR1 SGHDT, CDR2 YYEEEE. Trimming stripped 2 bases from V and 5 bases from J, with 16 bases between. CDR3 length: 15 residues. CDR3 sequence reads: CASSLETEIRETQYF. In DNA, the CDR3 is TGTGCCAGCAGCTTAGAGACCGAGATCCGGGAGACCCAGTACTTC.

This clonotype showed up many times. The chain couples TRBV12-3 or TRBV12-4 to TRBJ2-7; D is undetermined. The CDR3 sequence is 15 residues long. V dropped 5 bases and J dropped 2 bases, with 16 bases sitting between them. This CDR3 reads CASSPGEAEPYEQYF. The CDR3 bases are TGTGCCAGCAGTCCGGGCGAGGCGGAACCCTACGAGCAGTACTTC.

The rearrangement links TRBV6-1 to TRBJ2-7; the D call may be TRBD1 or TRBD2 (5 bases each). Germline values: CDR1 MNHNS, CDR2 SASEGT. Trimming pared 4 bases from V and 2 bases from J, leaving 9 bases between. This CDR3 contains 13 residues. The CDR3 sequence is CASSVGRTYEQYF. The CDR3 DNA reads TGTGCCAGCAGTGTGGGACGGACCTACGAGCAGTACTTC.

This clonotype was detected only a few times. The chain carries TRBV12-3 or TRBV12-4 and TRBJ2-5; 11 nucleotides match TRBD1. This CDR3 has 15 amino acids. Trimming took 5 bases from V and 5 from J; bases not matched to a gene: 7. CDR3 loop: CASSPGTGGGETQYF. The CDR3 nucleotides are TGTGCCAGCAGTCCAGGGACAGGGGGAGGCGAGACCCAGTACTTC.

CDR3 DNA: TGCGCCTCACGACTAGCCTCCTTCACCGGGGAGCTGTTTTTT. Protein sequence: CASRLASFTGELFF. V gene TRBV5-1 combines with J gene TRBJ2-2, with 7 bases fitting TRBD2. Germline CDR1 is SGHRS and CDR2 is YFSETQ. The CDR3 extends over 14 amino acids. V was clipped by 10 bases and J by 4 bases; unmatched bases: 10.

This clonotype came up a few times. The CDR3 reads CASSPALAGYEQYF. The CDR3 coding sequence is TGTGCCAGCAGTCCGGCACTAGCGGGCTACGAGCAGTACTTC. V usage is TRBV12-3 or TRBV12-4 and J usage is TRBJ2-5, with TRBD2 matching over 9 bases. The J call is in doubt because the DNA end fits TRBJ2-7 better. This CDR3 contains 14 residues.

V usage is TRBV4-3 and J usage is TRBJ1-6; 8 bases are a match to TRBD1. The length of the CDR3 is 16 residues. J was trimmed by 2 bases and V by 4 bases; bases with no gene match: 4. Per germline, CDR1 LGHNA and CDR2 YSLEER. CDR3 in amino acids: CASSPDRGTYNSPLHF. The CDR3 DNA reads as TGCGCCAGCAGCCCCGACAGGGGAACCTATAATTCACCCCTCCACTTT.

This rearrangement joins TRBV28 to TRBJ2-7; no clear D gene. Trimming stripped 2 bases from V and 7 bases from J, with 15 bases between. Germline CDR1 and CDR2: MDHEN and SYDVKM. This CDR3 is 14 amino acids long. The CDR3 region is CASSLGSAVNEQYF. In DNA form, the CDR3 reads TGTGCCAGCAGTTTAGGTTCCGCGGTAAATGAGCAGTACTTC.

Note on this clonotype: A read error may produce the germline difference seen at one junction end. J is TRBJ2-7 and V is TRBV7-9, with 8 bases lining up with TRBD2. The CDR3 totals 14 residues. Germline assignment: CDR1 SEHNR and CDR2 FQNEAQ (reference sequence). CDR3 protein: CASSGSSGFYEQYF. DNA for the CDR3: TGCGCCAGCAGCGGGAGTAGTGGTTTCTACGAGCAGTACTTC.

The V call is TRBV2, the J call TRBJ2-1, with D perhaps assigned TRBD1 or TRBD2 (5 bases each). The CDR3 runs to 14 residues. Germline CDR1 reads SNHLY; CDR2 reads FYNNEI. Trimming pared 8 bases from V and 4 bases from J, leaving 15 bases between. Here the CDR3 reads CASGLGVLYNEQFF. The CDR3 DNA follows: TGTGCCAGCGGGCTGGGGGTACTATACAATGAGCAGTTCTTC.

CDR3 amino acids: CATSRGEGVAYEQYF. The CDR3 bases are TGTGCCACCAGCAGGGGAGAGGGGGTAGCCTACGAGCAGTACTTC. The chain couples TRBV15 to TRBJ2-7; tentative D call: TRBD1 (6 bases). The CDR3 covers 15 residues. Trimming left V 3 bases short and J 2 bases short, with 14 bases between. Germline V gene lookup returns CDR1 LNHNV and CDR2 YYDKDF (reference sequence). Filled out from reference TRBV15 and TRBJ2-7, the complete variable domain reads DAMVIQNPRYQVTQFGKPVTLSCSQTLNHNVMYWYQQKSSQAPKLLFHYYDKDFNNEADTPDNFQSRRPNTSFCFLDIRSPGLGDTAMYLCATSRGEGVAYEQYFGPGTRLTVT.

The chain uses TRBV12-3 or TRBV12-4 and TRBJ2-3; 9 nucleotides align to TRBD1. CDR3 size: 15 residues. V trimming: 7 bases; J trimming: 8 bases; junction bases outside the gene matches: 13. The CDR3 nucleotides are TGTGCCAGCACCGCCGGGACAGGGATGCCTGTTACGCAGTATTTT. Its protein product is CASTAGTGMPVTQYF.